This is a list of T cell receptor beta chains from one sample in a study of PD-1 blockade in classical Hodgkin lymphoma. The data were produced by immunoSEQ multiplex PCR, yet TCRdb's version contains in-frame clones alone and is incomplete. Of 46,000 or so clones listed, around 72% are singletons. Sequenced here: peripheral blood mononuclear cells (PBMCs), sampled at baseline. These receptors all come from a human donor with classical Hodgkin lymphoma. The CDR3 runs from the conserved cysteine through the conserved F or W. D genes are given only for firm matches. Not all rows give a size; the values are once, few, many and, for expanded clones, a class.

>NA|TRBV5-1|NA|TRBJ2-3
CASSARGLGSTDTQYF
TGCGCCAGCAGCGCCAGGGGTCTGGGTAGCACAGATACGCAGTATTTT
>NA|TRBV19|NA|TRBJ1-2
CASSMFDSDYGYTF
TGTGCCAGTAGTATGTTTGACAGCGACTATGGCTACACCTTC
>NA|TRBV7-8|NA|TRBJ2-3
CASSLFLDTQYF
TGTGCCAGCAGCTTATTCTTAGATACGCAGTATTTT
>TRBD1|TRBV10-2|NA|TRBJ1-1
CASSAGQSFSNTEAFF
TGCGCCAGCAGTGCGGGACAGTCCTTTTCGAACACTGAAGCTTTCTTT
>NA|TRBV27|medium-sized|TRBJ2-7
CASSLQVQGSEQYF
TGTGCCAGCAGTTTGCAAGTACAGGGTAGCGAGCAGTACTTC
>NA|TRBV7-6|NA|TRBJ2-1
CASSPRRGDEQFF
TGTGCCAGCAGCCCCCGCCGGGGCGATGAGCAGTTCTTC
>NA|TRBV30|NA|TRBJ1-2
CAWRGESEGYTF
TGTGCCTGGAGAGGGGAATCGGAGGGCTACACCTTC
>NA|TRBV4-1|NA|TRBJ1-4
CASSQSTTGHEKLFF
TGCGCCAGCAGCCAATCCACCACAGGGCATGAAAAACTGTTTTTT
>NA|TRBV29-1|NA|TRBJ2-5
CSVEYTGRETQYF
TGCAGCGTCGAATATACAGGGAGAGAGACCCAGTACTTC
>NA|TRBV6-1|NA|TRBJ1-1
CASSVGGVDTEAFF
TGTGCCAGCAGTGTAGGGGGGGTAGACACTGAAGCTTTCTTT
>NA|TRBV30|few|TRBJ1-5
CAWSAGYGNQPQHF
TGTGCCTGGAGTGCGGGGTACGGCAATCAGCCCCAGCATTTT
>NA|TRBV9|few|TRBJ2-1
CASSVGGVHEQFF
TGTGCCAGCAGCGTGGGAGGAGTCCATGAGCAGTTCTTC
>TRBD1|TRBV6-1|once|TRBJ1-6
CASSDKGALWNSPLHF
TGTGCCAGCAGTGACAAGGGGGCTCTATGGAATTCACCCCTCCACTTT
>NA|TRBV29-1|NA|TRBJ1-2
CSVEEGGGGYTF
TGCAGCGTTGAGGAGGGGGGAGGAGGCTACACCTTC
>NA|TRBV6-1|once|TRBJ2-5
CASSSPMTQYF
TGTGCCAGCAGTTCTCCGATGACCCAGTACTTC
>NA|TRBV6-1|once|TRBJ2-5
CASSVPYQETQYF
TGTGCCAGCAGTGTGCCGTACCAAGAGACCCAGTACTTC
>NA|TRBV4-1|few|TRBJ1-6
CASSQEGWQVNSPLHF
TGCGCCAGCAGCCAAGAGGGTTGGCAGGTTAATTCACCCCTCCACTTT
>TRBD1|TRBV9|NA|TRBJ2-7
CASSVGTGSPHEQYF
TGTGCCAGCAGCGTAGGGACAGGCTCTCCCCACGAGCAGTACTTC
>TRBD1|TRBV5-1|NA|TRBJ1-1
CASSAGTGGSEAFF
TGCGCCAGCAGCGCCGGGACAGGGGGCTCTGAAGCTTTCTTT
>NA|TRBV29-1|NA|TRBJ1-1
CSVHNGNTEAFF
TGCAGCGTCCATAACGGGAACACTGAAGCTTTCTTT
>NA|TRBV6-1|NA|TRBJ2-7
CASTPGGGVGEQYF
TGTGCCAGCACCCCCGGAGGAGGGGTGGGAGAGCAGTACTTC
>NA|TRBV7-8|NA|TRBJ2-2
CASSLRGQYTGELFF
TGTGCCAGCAGCTTAAGGGGTCAATACACCGGGGAGCTGTTTTTT
>NA|TRBV9|NA|TRBJ1-1
CASSVAGSYTEAFF
TGTGCCAGCAGCGTAGCGGGCAGCTACACTGAAGCTTTCTTT
>NA|TRBV29-1|NA|TRBJ2-5
CSVEFVYRGQETQYF
TGCAGCGTTGAATTTGTCTATCGGGGACAAGAGACCCAGTACTTC
>TRBD2|TRBV7-9|NA|TRBJ2-1
CASSSPGTRIYNEQFF
TGTGCCAGCAGCTCTCCGGGGACTAGGATCTACAATGAGCAGTTCTTC
>NA|TRBV4-1|NA|TRBJ2-3
CASSQGSGAGSTDTQYF
TGCGCCAGCAGCCAGGGATCGGGAGCCGGGAGTACAGATACGCAGTATTTT
>NA|TRBV5-6|NA|TRBJ1-1
CASSPAGGPDTEAFF
TGTGCCAGCAGCCCGGCTGGGGGCCCAGACACTGAAGCTTTCTTT
>TRBD1|TRBV9|NA|TRBJ1-6
CASSPRTGTTSPLHF
TGTGCCAGCAGCCCTCGGACAGGGACAACTTCACCCCTCCACTTT
>TRBD2|TRBV5-1|NA|TRBJ2-1
CASRLAGGVFYEQFF
TGCGCCAGCAGGCTAGCGGGAGGGGTCTTTTATGAGCAGTTCTTC
>NA|TRBV6-6|many|TRBJ1-5
CASSPHVSGPQHF
TGTGCCAGCAGCCCTCACGTCTCAGGGCCCCAGCATTTT